This T cell receptor beta chain emerged from a study of OX40 agonist ivuxolimab in advanced cancers. Overall study context: The mean age was around 56 years, ranging from about 20 to 85, with approximately 83% of participants male. Three patients got partial responses; one had hepatocellular carcinoma and two had cutaneous melanoma.

Produced via immunoSEQ multiplex PCR; TCRdb's table is partial and in-frame only. The repertoire includes about 57,000 clones, about 87% of them detected once, and 0.37% sits in the top ten. Findings and caveats of the study: It was also the case that some nonresponders had low normalized T-cell clonal expansion.

Regarding this clone: The antigen is undetermined.

The TCR originated in an adult with an advanced solid tumor such as melanoma, head and neck, liver or kidney cancer. The sequenced sample was CD4+ or CD8+ T cells sorted from blood, obtained in a trial of the OX40 agonist ivuxolimab.

CDR3 bases: TGTGCCAGCAGTGTCAATAGACACCAAAACAATGAGCAGTTCTTC. As protein: CASSVNRHQNNEQFF. The chain is built from TRBV6-4 and TRBJ2-1; D gene unclear. Germline CDR1 is MRHNA and CDR2 is SNTAGT. This CDR3 comprises 15 residues. The V gene lost 4 bases and the J gene lost 5 bases, with 15 bases spanning the gap.